Here is one T cell receptor (beta chain) with its context. The antigen is undetermined. This sample stems from a study of T cell responses to AZD1222 COVID-19 vaccine. Study-level points and caveats: Spike-wide coverage was observed for vaccine-associated CD4 TCRs, with dominant responses at 160-218 and 743-854. Variant regions that are unmutated are reportedly the target of nearly half of spike-specific TCRs.

Measured with immunoSEQ multiplex PCR; TCRdb has only the in-frame clones, and not every one. This table holds approximately 100,000 clones, roughly nine tenths found once. The specimen was peripheral blood, collected on day 0 of AZD1222 vaccination. This clonotype was obtained from an adult in good health.

CDR3 region: CASSYVRSGYGYTF. The CDR3 DNA reads TGTGCCAGCAGTTACGTGCGCAGCGGCTATGGCTACACCTTC. This chain connects TRBV6-5 to TRBJ1-2; D is uncertain. Germline values: CDR1 MNHEY, CDR2 SVGAGI. The CDR3 covers 14 residues. Trimming took 2 bases from V and 4 from J, leaving 11 bases between them.